Following are 30 T cell receptor beta chains from one sample sequenced in a study of regulatory T cells in long-lasting Graves disease. The time point: persistent/refractory GD, antithyroid drugs over 5 years with positive TRAb. RNA from PBMCs was the source of the TCR library. To make TCR beta libraries, researchers used iRepertoire HTBI primers and Arm-PCR of CDR3 regions. TCRdb called the multiplex PCR reads again in MiXCR, with one record for every CDR3 protein. Of about 660,000 distinct CDR3 sequences listed, 25% to 35% are singletons. Sample: peripheral blood mononuclear cells (PBMCs), taken when the disease was refractory, from a patient treated with antithyroid drugs. All receptors derive from a female donor with Graves disease.

In DNA, the CDR3 is TGTGCCAGCAGTGAAGGGGCCCTGACGGGGGACGGCTACACCTTC. Its translation: CASSEGALTGDGYTF. The chain couples TRBV25-1 to TRBJ1-2, with D possibly matching TRBD1 (5 bases). Germline-derived CDR1 and CDR2 are MGHDK and SYGVNS. V shed 2 bases and J shed 8 bases, with 18 bases lying between them. This CDR3 has 15 residues.

In this sample, this clonotype turned up a few times. The J gene is TRBJ1-1, the V gene TRBV6-1, with TRBD1 matching over 7 bases. The CDR3 has 14 residues. The germline V gene encodes CDR1 MNHNS and CDR2 SASEGT. V shed 5 bases, J shed 3 bases, and the junction held 6 bases outside the gene matches. The CDR3 DNA reads as TGTGCCAGCAGTAGGGACAGTTTATACACTGAAGCTTTCTTT. Protein: CASSRDSLYTEAFF.

This chain connects TRBV20-1 to TRBJ2-5; 13 bases agree with TRBD2. V dropped 3 bases and J dropped 2; count of bases not matched to a gene: 6. CDR1 and CDR2 (germline): DFQATT, SNEGSKA (reference sequence). The CDR3 is made up of 16 amino acids. CDR3 nucleotide sequence: TGCAGTGCTAGCGGACTAGCGGGAGACCCTCAAGAGACCCAGTACTTC. Protein product: CSASGLAGDPQETQYF.

V gene TRBV5-6 combines with J gene TRBJ2-7; no firm D call. The length of the CDR3 is 15 residues. The V gene's germline CDR1 is SGHDT and CDR2 YYEEEE. Trimming removed 1 base at V and 0 bases at J, with 11 bases between. This chain's CDR3 is CASSLSGFSSYEQYF. The CDR3 nucleotides are TGTGCCAGCAGCTTGTCCGGGTTTAGCTCCTACGAGCAGTACTTC. The full variable domain, with the rest looked up from reference TRBV5-6 and TRBJ2-7, is DAGVTQSPTHLIKTRGQQVTLRCSPKSGHDTVSWYQQALGQGPQFIFQYYEEEERQRGNFPDRFSGHQFPNYSSELNVNALLLGDSALYLCASSLSGFSSYEQYFGPGTRLTVT.

This clonotype came up many times. The V and J genes are TRBV3-1 and TRBJ1-4; possibly TRBD1 for D (5 bases). The V gene lost 6 bases and the J gene lost 8 bases, with 7 bases spanning the gap. Per germline, CDR1 LGHDT and CDR2 YNNKEL (reference sequence). The CDR3 has 11 residues. CDR3 coding DNA: TGTGCCAGCAGTCAGGGAGAAAAACTGTTTTTT. Protein sequence: CASSQGEKLFF. Drawing the rest from reference TRBV3-1 and TRBJ1-4, the complete variable domain is DTAVSQTPKYLVTQMGNDKSIKCEQNLGHDTMYWYKQDSKKFLKIMFSYNNKELIINETVPNRFSPKSPDKAHLNLHINSLELGDSAVYFCASSQGEKLFFGSGTQLSVL.

This chain uses TRBV6-2 or TRBV6-3 with TRBJ2-1, with 15 bases aligning to TRBD2. Germline CDR1 reads MNHEY; CDR2 reads SVGEGT. The CDR3 spans 20 residues. Trimming removed 5 bases from V and 1 base from J; junction bases left unmatched: 12. CDR3 region: CASSATPGLAGGGSYNEQFF. The CDR3 region has the DNA TGTGCCAGCAGTGCAACTCCCGGACTAGCGGGAGGGGGGTCCTACAATGAGCAGTTCTTC.

This chain links TRBV28 with TRBJ1-1; the D is unclear. V was trimmed by 6 bases and J by 5 bases, leaving 13 bases between them. Germline-derived CDR1 and CDR2 are MDHEN and SYDVKM. The CDR3 runs to 13 residues. The CDR3 protein is CASSLMTLTEAFF. The CDR3 bases are TGTGCCAGCAGCTTAATGACCCTAACTGAAGCTTTCTTT.

V usage is TRBV28 and J usage is TRBJ1-5, with D uncertain. Germline V gives CDR1 MDHEN, CDR2 SYDVKM. The CDR3 length is 16 residues. V shed 4 bases and J shed 4 bases, with 17 bases lying between them. The CDR3 nucleotides are TGTGCCAGCAGTTCCCGCCTTGACACGCCAAATCAGCCCCAGCATTTT. Translating it yields CASSSRLDTPNQPQHF.

This clonotype was seen only once. A junction boundary mismatches the germline segment, possibly from a read error. CDR3 region: CSARGSSGRAKQFF. The CDR3 nucleotides read TGCAGTGCCAGAGGGTCTAGCGGGAGGGCCAAGCAGTTCTTC. The chain combines TRBV20-1 with TRBJ2-1, with 12 bases matching TRBD2. The CDR3 runs to 14 residues. The germline V gene has CDR1 DFQATT and CDR2 SNEGSKA (reference sequence).

The chain has TRBV6-2 or TRBV6-3 and TRBJ1-2; D unclear. The length of the CDR3 is 13 residues. Deletions cut 5 bases from V and 4 bases from J, with 11 bases between. The germline V gene encodes CDR1 MNHEY and CDR2 SVGEGT. The CDR3 DNA reads as TGTGCCAGCAGTCCTGGGAAGGGCTATGGCTACACCTTC. This gives the protein CASSPGKGYGYTF.

This clonotype was detected only a few times. The J gene is TRBJ1-1, the V gene TRBV28; TRBD1 aligns across 9 bases. The germline CDR1 and CDR2 sequences are MDHEN and SYDVKM. The CDR3 covers 16 residues. The V gene end was trimmed by 5 bases and the J gene end by 4 bases; junction bases not matched to a gene: 11. CDR3: CASSLWDRVKSTEAFF. CDR3 nucleotide sequence: TGTGCCAGCAGTCTCTGGGACAGGGTTAAGAGCACTGAAGCTTTCTTT.

The chain employs TRBV6-5 and TRBJ1-4; D not resolved. Germline V gene sequence: CDR1 MNHEY, CDR2 SVGAGI. The CDR3 has 14 amino acids. The ends were cut back, 0 bases at V and 8 bases at J, with 10 bases in the middle. The CDR3 bases are TGTGCCAGCAGTTACTCCGGGATGCAAGAAAAACTGTTTTTT. It specifies CASSYSGMQEKLFF.

This clonotype was seen more than once but under ten times. This sequence joins TRBV5-6 and TRBJ1-1; D is undetermined. V shed 1 base and J shed 1 base, with 11 bases lying between them. The germline V gene has CDR1 SGHDT and CDR2 YYEEEE. The CDR3 is made up of 15 amino acids. The DNA of the CDR3 is TGTGCCAGCAGCTTGTTGGAGGAGAGGAACACTGAAGCTTTCTTT. The encoded protein is CASSLLEERNTEAFF.

This clonotype occurred a few times. The chain is built from TRBV27 and TRBJ1-6, with D possibly TRBD1 on 5 matching bases. This CDR3 is built from 15 residues. CDR1 is MNHEY, CDR2 SMNVEV, per germline (reference sequence). V dropped 6 bases and J dropped 6 bases, with 15 bases sitting between them. CDR3 DNA sequence: TGTGCCAGCAGGGCTATGGGGGGGGGTAATTCACCCCTCCACTTT. Its translation is CASRAMGGGNSPLHF.

The chain combines TRBV2 with TRBJ1-6; 9 bases are a match to TRBD1. V gave up 10 bases and J gave up 9 bases; unmatched junction bases: 13. Germline loops: CDR1 SNHLY, CDR2 FYNNEI. The CDR3 contains 15 residues. The CDR3 protein is CATTLGRDRVSPLHF. DNA for the CDR3: TGTGCCACTACTCTTGGTCGGGACAGGGTTTCACCCCTCCACTTT.

The chain recombines TRBV6-5 with TRBJ1-3; a weak D match, TRBD1 (5 bases). The ends were cut back, 0 bases at V and 5 bases at J, with 17 bases in the middle. The CDR3 contains 17 residues. Germline-derived CDR1 and CDR2 are MNHEY and SVGAGI. The CDR3 reads CASSYSDTLRGRNTIYF. DNA of the CDR3: TGTGCCAGCAGTTACTCGGACACGTTAAGAGGGAGAAACACCATATATTTT.

The sample holds many counts of this clonotype. This chain links TRBV2 with TRBJ2-7, with D maybe TRBD1 (5 bases). The germline CDR1 and CDR2 sequences are SNHLY and FYNNEI. This CDR3 has 14 residues. The CDR3 DNA follows: TGTGCGTCACTTTACCCGACAGAAAACTACGAGCAGTACTTC. Encoded protein: CASLYPTENYEQYF.

The J gene is TRBJ2-1, the V gene TRBV12-5, with TRBD2 matching 16 bases. Germline V gene lookup returns CDR1 LGHNT and CDR2 FRNRAP. J was trimmed by 6 bases and V by 0 bases; bases with no gene match: 2. This CDR3 has 17 amino acids. The CDR3 DNA sequence: TGTGCTAGTGGTTTGGTCGGGACTAGCGGGAGGGCCAATGAGCAGTTCTTC. Its translation: CASGLVGTSGRANEQFF.

This clonotype was detected many times. This chain uses TRBV29-1 with TRBJ2-7, with 10 bases identical to TRBD1. The CDR3 length is 11 residues. Germline CDR1 is SQVTM and CDR2 is ANQGSEA. The V segment lost 7 bases and the J segment 5 bases; nucleotides outside the gene matches: 2. The CDR3 sequence is CSGQGANEQYF. The CDR3 nucleotides are TGCAGCGGACAGGGGGCCAACGAGCAGTACTTC.

This chain links TRBV27 with TRBJ1-5, with D possibly matching TRBD1 (6 bases). V shed 1 base and J shed 7 bases, with 14 bases lying between them. Germline V lookup: CDR1 MNHEY, CDR2 SMNVEV (reference sequence). The CDR3 loop spans 15 amino acids. CDR3 sequence reads: CASSLWSGAEQPQHF. CDR3 bases: TGTGCCAGCAGTTTATGGTCAGGGGCGGAACAGCCCCAGCATTTT.

This chain uses TRBV14 with TRBJ1-2, with 7 nucleotides matching TRBD1. J was trimmed by 7 bases and V by 3 bases; bases with no gene match: 8. This CDR3 contains 14 residues. Germline lookup yields CDR1 SGHDN and CDR2 FVKESK. The CDR3: CASSHRGGQRGYTF. The DNA of the CDR3 is TGTGCCAGCAGCCACAGGGGGGGACAACGTGGCTACACCTTC. Looking up the rest from reference TRBV14 and TRBJ1-2 gives the full variable domain: EAGVTQFPSHSVIEKGQTVTLRCDPISGHDNLYWYRRVMGKEIKFLLHFVKESKQDESGMPNNRFLAERTGGTYSTLKVQPAELEDSGVYFCASSHRGGQRGYTFGSGTRLTVV.

This clonotype was counted a few times. V and J are TRBV6-2 or TRBV6-3 and TRBJ1-1, with 8 bases identical to TRBD1. CDR3 length equals 14 residues. V shed 10 bases, J shed 0 bases, and the junction held 7 bases outside the gene matches. The germline V gene encodes CDR1 MNHEY and CDR2 SVGEGT. The CDR3 here is CATNYRGMNTEAFF. The CDR3 coding sequence is TGTGCCACCAATTACAGGGGGATGAACACTGAAGCTTTCTTT.

This clonotype was seen many times. The J gene is TRBJ2-7, the V gene TRBV12-3 or TRBV12-4; no reliable D call. Trimming left V 3 bases short and J 2 bases short, with 11 bases between. The CDR3 length is 14 residues. Here the CDR3 reads CASSFYARPYEQYF. CDR3 DNA sequence: TGTGCCAGCAGTTTTTACGCAAGACCCTACGAGCAGTACTTC.

This chain uses TRBV27 with TRBJ2-3; 8 nucleotides line up with TRBD1. Trimming took 6 bases from V and 2 from J; bases not matched to a gene: 16. The CDR3 contains 18 residues. In germline, CDR1 is MNHEY, CDR2 SMNVEV (reference sequence). CDR3 loop: CASSARVDRDSHTDTQYF. In DNA form, the CDR3 reads TGTGCCAGCAGCGCCCGGGTGGACAGGGACAGTCACACAGATACGCAGTATTTT.

This clonotype was seen more than once but under ten times. This chain links TRBV20-1 with TRBJ2-7; 10 nucleotides match TRBD2. Per germline, CDR1 DFQATT and CDR2 SNEGSKA (reference sequence). This CDR3 spans 14 amino acids. With V trimmed by 2 bases and J by 5 bases, 6 bases remained unmatched. CDR3 in amino acids: CSARPGLANDEQYF. DNA for the CDR3: TGCAGTGCTAGACCGGGACTAGCGAATGACGAGCAGTACTTC.

The chain recombines TRBV13 with TRBJ2-5, with D perhaps TRBD1 or TRBD2 (10 bases each). Trimming removed 5 bases from V and 2 bases from J, with 27 bases in between. Germline CDR1 reads PRHDT; CDR2 reads FYEKMQ (reference sequence). The CDR3 extends over 19 amino acids. The CDR3 region is CASSPRRDRGSGGQETQYF. Written as DNA, the CDR3 is TGTGCCAGCAGCCCCCGCCGGGACAGGGGTAGCGGGGGGCAAGAGACCCAGTACTTC.

In this sample, this clonotype turned up many times. The chain links TRBV12-3 or TRBV12-4 to TRBJ2-5, with D possibly matching TRBD1 (5 bases). The ends were cut back, 4 bases at V and 1 base at J, with 10 bases in the middle. The length of the CDR3 is 14 residues. The CDR3 here is CASSSWGSQETQYF. The CDR3 DNA reads TGTGCCAGCAGTTCATGGGGCAGCCAAGAGACCCAGTACTTC.

The chain links TRBV7-2 to TRBJ2-5; 8 bases agree with TRBD2. Germline values: CDR1 SGHTA, CDR2 FQGNSA. After removal of 5 bases from V and 4 bases from J, the junction contained 9 bases not matched to a gene. CDR3 size: 15 residues. The CDR3 DNA follows: TGTGCCAGCAGCACAGGACTAGCATCGGGAGAGACCCAGTACTTC. This codes for CASSTGLASGETQYF.

This clonotype was detected a few times. V gene TRBV20-1 combines with J gene TRBJ1-2, with TRBD1 matching over 9 bases. Per germline, CDR1 DFQATT and CDR2 SNEGSKA (reference sequence). The CDR3 contains 14 residues. The V segment lost 1 base and the J segment 2 bases; nucleotides outside the gene matches: 2. The CDR3 DNA reads as TGCAGTGCTAGAGGGGACAGGGAGAACTATGGCTACACCTTC. Translating it yields CSARGDRENYGYTF.

In regard to this clonotype: A much larger clone differs by one base, so this may be a read error. CDR3 protein: CASSELDSGPWDAEAFF. The CDR3, as DNA: TGTGCCAGCAGCGAGCTCGATTCGGGACCCTGGGACGCTGAAGCTTTCTTT. The chain employs TRBV9 and TRBJ1-1, with a tentative D call TRBD1 (5 bases). CDR1 and CDR2 (germline): SGDLS, YYNGEE. Trimming took off 3 bases at V and 6 bases at J, with 24 bases between the two ends. This CDR3 is built from 17 residues.